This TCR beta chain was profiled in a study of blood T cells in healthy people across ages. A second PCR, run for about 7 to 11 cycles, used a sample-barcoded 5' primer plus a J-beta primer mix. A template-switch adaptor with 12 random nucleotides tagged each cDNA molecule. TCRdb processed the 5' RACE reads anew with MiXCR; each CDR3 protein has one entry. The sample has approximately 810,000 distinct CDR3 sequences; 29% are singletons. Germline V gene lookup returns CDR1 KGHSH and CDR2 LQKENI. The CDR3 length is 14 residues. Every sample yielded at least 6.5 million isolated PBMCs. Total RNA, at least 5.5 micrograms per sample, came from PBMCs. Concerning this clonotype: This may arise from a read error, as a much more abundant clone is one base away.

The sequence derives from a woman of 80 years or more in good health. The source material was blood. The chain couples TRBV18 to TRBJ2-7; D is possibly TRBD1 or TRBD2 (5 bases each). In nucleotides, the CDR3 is TGTGCCGGCTCACCCAACGGGGACGGGAACGAGCAGTACTTC. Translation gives CAGSPNGDGNEQYF.